This T cell receptor beta chain originates from a study of blood T cells in healthy people across ages. Turning to the study itself: Template-switching capture recovered about one barcoded beta molecule per two T cells. General study points: It was the long-lived donors that had more naive CD4+ cells and higher diversity than aged donors.

CDR1 SEHNR and CDR2 FQNEAQ come from the germline V gene (reference sequence). V gave up 5 bases and J gave up 5 bases, with 18 bases separating them. The CDR3 has 16 residues. Next came a second PCR, run for about 7 to 12 cycles, which used a sample-barcoded 5' primer along with a J-beta primer mix. TCRdb passed the 5' RACE reads through MiXCR, listing each CDR3 protein once. The table shows 780,000 or so distinct CDR3 sequences, with about 48% occurring only once. To note about this clonotype: Its antigen is as yet unknown.

Each donor had approximately 10 milliliters of peripheral blood drawn. The sample comprised blood. The receptor's source is an elderly man in good health. The chain couples TRBV7-9 to TRBJ1-4; D ambiguous. The DNA for the CDR3 is TGTGCCAGCAGCCCTATTTGGGAGAACAGCAATGAAAAACTGTTTTTT. It translates to CASSPIWENSNEKLFF. Full variable domain (rest looked up from reference TRBV7-9 and TRBJ1-4): DTGVSQNPRHKITKRGQNVTFRCDPISEHNRLYWYRQTLGQGPEFLTYFQNEAQLEKSRLLSDRFSAERPKGSFSTLEIQRTEQGDSAMYLCASSPIWENSNEKLFFGSGTQLSVL.